These 27 T cell receptor beta chains were all obtained from the same sample, sequenced in a study of tumor-infiltrating lymphocytes in oesophageal squamous cell carcinoma. TCRdb processed the PCR reads anew with MiXCR; each CDR3 protein has one entry. The sample carries 19,000 or so distinct CDR3 sequences, under 40% recorded once. Sequencing was carried out using esophageal tumor tissue. The receptor set was obtained from a male donor with esophageal squamous cell carcinoma.

This clonotype showed up many times. V and J are TRBV10-1 and TRBJ2-3, with TRBD1 identical over 7 bases. The germline CDR1 and CDR2 sequences are WNHNN and SYGVQD (reference sequence). V lost 4 bases to trimming and J lost 0 bases; unmatched junction nucleotides: 7. The CDR3 length is 16 residues. CDR3 sequence: CASSGTGYYSTDTQYF. CDR3 in DNA: TGCGCCAGCAGTGGGACAGGTTACTATAGCACAGATACGCAGTATTTT.

V is TRBV7-8 and J is TRBJ1-6; D not resolved. Trimming stripped 2 bases from V and 5 bases from J, with 13 bases between. The CDR3 runs to 16 residues. Germline values: CDR1 SGHVS, CDR2 FQNEAQ. CDR3 sequence reads: CASSLHPRRNNSPLHF. CDR3 coding DNA: TGTGCCAGCAGCTTACACCCGAGACGGAATAATTCACCCCTCCACTTT. Combining the CDR3 with reference TRBV7-8 and TRBJ1-6 gives the whole variable domain GAGVSQSPRYKVAKRGQDVALRCDPISGHVSLFWYQQALGQGPEFLTYFQNEAQLDKSGLPSDRFFAERPEGSVSTLKIQRTQQEDSAVYLCASSLHPRRNNSPLHFGNGTRLTVT.

The chain carries TRBV7-3 and TRBJ2-1; no clear D. This CDR3 is built from 13 residues. V lost 6 bases and J lost 11, with 17 bases in between. Germline values: CDR1 SGHTA, CDR2 FQGTGA. The CDR3 coding sequence is TGTGCCAGCAGTTCCTCTGGCCTACCACAGCAGTTCTTC. Amino acid sequence: CASSSSGLPQQFF.

This clonotype was recorded many times. J is TRBJ2-7 and V is TRBV6-1; D remains ambiguous. The V gene lost 11 bases and the J gene lost 2 bases, with 13 bases spanning the gap. Per the germline V gene, CDR1 is MNHNS and CDR2 is SASEGT. The CDR3 is 12 amino acids. Written as DNA, the CDR3 is TGTGCCTCCTCCACACTCACCTACGAGCAGTACTTC. It codes for CASSTLTYEQYF.

As to this clonotype: A much larger clone is a single base away; this may be a read error. The chain couples TRBV5-4 to TRBJ2-7; D is unclear. The V gene's germline CDR1 is SGHNT and CDR2 YYREEE (reference sequence). V gave up 0 bases and J gave up 7 bases, with 11 bases separating them. CDR3 length: 13 amino acids. This CDR3 is CASSLANWNEQYF. The CDR3 region has the DNA TGTGCCAGCAGCTTGGCCAACTGGAATGAGCAGTACTTC.

This clonotype has at least ten counts. This chain connects TRBV5-6 to TRBJ2-5, with TRBD1 matching over 7 bases. The germline V gene encodes CDR1 SGHDT and CDR2 YYEEEE. The CDR3 sequence is 16 residues long. The junction had 8 bases not matched to a gene; V was cut back by 0 bases and J by 3 bases. CDR3 sequence (DNA): TGTGCCAGCAGCTTGGGGGCCGGGACAGCAGAAGAGACCCAGTACTTC. Protein sequence: CASSLGAGTAEETQYF.

This clonotype was counted only a few times. The chain joins TRBV7-2 to TRBJ2-3; 12 nucleotides agree with TRBD2. V shed 6 bases, J shed 5 bases, and the junction held 9 bases outside the gene matches. The CDR3 is 16 amino acids. The germline gives CDR1 SGHTA, CDR2 FQGNSA. In DNA, the CDR3 is TGTGCCAGCAGTTTTTCTAGCGGGGGGGCAAAAGATACGCAGTATTTT. This translates into CASSFSSGGAKDTQYF.

J is TRBJ2-3 and V is TRBV7-2, with 9 bases identical to TRBD2. CDR3 length: 17 amino acids. The ends lost 4 bases at V and 5 bases at J; junction bases unmatched: 13. Germline-derived CDR1 and CDR2 are SGHTA and FQGNSA. CDR3 nucleotides: TGTGCCAGCAGCTCTTCCTATTTGCGGGGGGGCCGAGATACGCAGTATTTT. Protein sequence: CASSSSYLRGGRDTQYF.

V gene TRBV6-6 combines with J gene TRBJ2-1; D unresolved. The closer fit of TRBJ2-7 to the DNA end suggests the J call may be wrong. The CDR3 extends over 19 amino acids. The V gene's germline CDR1 is MNHNY and CDR2 SVGAGI (reference sequence). Here the CDR3 reads CASSVGSPFPLCSYNEQYF. CDR3 sequence (DNA): TGTGCCAGCAGTGTGGGCAGCCCCTTCCCACTGTGCTCCTACAATGAGCAGTACTTC.

Comment on this clonotype: At one boundary the junction diverges from the germline segment, which might be a read error. CDR3 DNA sequence: TGTGCCAGCAGCTTAGCCGGGACTATGGAAGACGAGCAGTACTTT. This codes for CASSLAGTMEDEQYF. This chain joins TRBV7-6 and TRBJ1-6, with D possibly matching TRBD1 (5 bases). CDR3 length: 15 amino acids. Germline CDR1 and CDR2: SGHVS and FNYEAQ.

The chain combines TRBV6-1 with TRBJ2-7, with TRBD2 matching 10 bases. The junction had 9 bases not matched to a gene; V was cut back by 6 bases and J by 1 base. The germline V gene has CDR1 MNHNS and CDR2 SASEGT. CDR3 length: 16 residues. The chain's CDR3 is CASRTTIAGGSYEQYF. The CDR3 bases are TGTGCCAGCAGGACTACAATAGCGGGAGGATCCTACGAGCAGTACTTC.

The chain carries TRBV5-1 and TRBJ2-7; 7 bases fit TRBD1. Germline V gene data show CDR1 as SGHRS and CDR2 as YFSETQ. The CDR3 extends over 16 amino acids. Trimming at V came to 3 bases and at J to 4 bases, leaving 13 bases not matched to a gene. CDR3 region: CASSSSLETGLYEQYF. The CDR3 DNA is TGCGCCAGCAGCTCGAGCTTGGAGACAGGGTTGTACGAGCAGTACTTC.

This chain uses TRBV7-8 with TRBJ2-3; 7 bases align to TRBD2. Germline CDR1 SGHVS, CDR2 FQNEAQ. This CDR3 is built from 16 residues. With V trimmed by 2 bases and J by 4 bases, 9 bases remained unmatched. CDR3 bases: TGTGCCAGCAGCTTATCCGGGGCGGGAGCCGCAGATACGCAGTATTTT. This codes for CASSLSGAGAADTQYF.

The chain employs TRBV28 and TRBJ2-1; TRBD1 aligns across 7 bases. The V segment lost 6 bases and the J segment 3 bases; nucleotides outside the gene matches: 2. This CDR3 is 13 amino acids long. Germline V gene sequence: CDR1 MDHEN, CDR2 SYDVKM. The CDR3: CASRTGIYNEQFF. CDR3 sequence (DNA): TGTGCCAGCAGGACAGGGATCTACAATGAGCAGTTCTTC.

This clonotype was seen only a few times. V usage is TRBV2 and J usage is TRBJ2-2; 7 bases are shared with TRBD1. Per germline, CDR1 SNHLY and CDR2 FYNNEI. The CDR3 covers 14 residues. V trimming: 10 bases; J trimming: 2 bases; junction bases outside the gene matches: 7. Here the CDR3 reads CANQGQPNTGELFF. CDR3 in DNA: TGTGCCAACCAGGGACAGCCCAACACCGGGGAGCTGTTTTTT.

This chain connects TRBV7-2 to TRBJ2-7; 10 bases agree with TRBD2. V was clipped by 2 bases and J by 4 bases; unmatched bases: 5. Germline-derived CDR1 and CDR2 are SGHTA and FQGNSA. The CDR3 is 15 amino acids. CDR3 bases: TGTGCCAGCAGCTTAACTCTAGCGGGAGCTTACGAGCAGTACTTC. It codes for CASSLTLAGAYEQYF. Filled out from reference TRBV7-2 and TRBJ2-7, the complete variable domain reads GAGVSQSPSNKVTEKGKDVELRCDPISGHTALYWYRQSLGQGLEFLIYFQGNSAPDKSGLPSDRFSAERTGGSVSTLTIQRTQQEDSAVYLCASSLTLAGAYEQYFGPGTRLTVT.

This chain joins TRBV7-2 and TRBJ2-7, with 10 bases fitting TRBD1. Germline V CDR1 and CDR2: SGHTA, FQGNSA. The ends lost 6 bases at V and 3 bases at J; junction bases unmatched: 5. This CDR3 region has 14 residues. In DNA, the CDR3 is TGTGCCAGCAGACGGACAGGGGGGGTCTACGAGCAGTACTTC. Protein: CASRRTGGVYEQYF.

This clonotype was recorded at least ten times. This sequence joins TRBV4-1 and TRBJ2-5, with 9 bases aligning to TRBD2. The germline gives CDR1 MGHRA, CDR2 YSYEKL. Losses at the gene ends were 0 bases for V and 5 bases for J; bases not matched to a gene: 13. The length of the CDR3 is 18 residues. The CDR3 bases are TGCGCCAGCAGCCAAGAGCCCCCAGGACTAGCGTTGGAGGAGACCCAGTACTTC. Translated: CASSQEPPGLALEETQYF.

A word on this clonotype: Because it lacks the conserved phenylalanine or tryptophan at the end, this CDR3 is likely a read error. Because the CDR3's place on the DNA is in doubt, the DNA is left out and the CDR3 is given as listed by TCRdb. The chain couples TRBV7-6 to TRBJ2-5; TRBD1 reflects the table's D call only, with no check against the DNA. The CDR3 is 17 amino acids long, termini counted. The germline gives CDR1 SGHVS, CDR2 FNYEAQ. CDR3 in amino acids: CASSLVAAGGDEQYFGN.

Comments on this clonotype: In this CDR3 the conserved last residue, phenylalanine or tryptophan, is missing, so a read error is likely. Because the CDR3's place on the DNA is in doubt, the DNA is left out and the CDR3 is given as listed by TCRdb. The chain is built from TRBV6-1 and TRBJ2-1; the table's D call TRBD2 went unverified against the DNA. The CDR3 length equals 17 residues, ends included. Germline V lookup: CDR1 MNHNS, CDR2 SASEGT. Here the CDR3 reads CASSPNRDSGYGYTFGS.

This clonotype was recorded many times. The chain links TRBV27 to TRBJ1-1; TRBD1 matches 9 bases. Germline assignment: CDR1 MNHEY and CDR2 SMNVEV (reference sequence). The CDR3 runs to 14 residues. Trimming took 3 bases from V and 4 from J; bases not matched to a gene: 3. This CDR3 is CASSFKQGATEAFF. CDR3 DNA sequence: TGTGCCAGCAGTTTCAAACAGGGGGCCACTGAAGCTTTCTTT.

To note about this clonotype: The CDR3 carries no conserved terminal phenylalanine or tryptophan, so it likely arises from a read error. The limits of the CDR3 on the DNA are not certain, so only TCRdb's listed CDR3 is given. The chain combines TRBV6-2 or TRBV6-3 with TRBJ2-6; the table calls TRBD2, which could not be checked here. The CDR3 totals 17 residues, both ends included. Germline V gene sequence: CDR1 MNHEY, CDR2 SVGEGT. CDR3 sequence reads: CASSYGESSYNEQFFGP.

This chain uses TRBV7-9 with TRBJ2-5; TRBD2 matches at 10 bases. Near its end, the DNA agrees better with TRBJ2-1, so the J call may be wrong. Germline V CDR1 and CDR2: SEHNR, FQNEAQ (reference sequence). This CDR3 comprises 16 residues. CDR3 in DNA: TGTGCCAGCAGCTTAACGGGGAGCGGGAGGGGGGATGAGCAGTTCTTC. Translating gives CASSLTGSGRGDEQFF.

The genes are TRBV5-1 and TRBJ1-4; tentative D call: TRBD1 (5 bases). Germline-derived CDR1 and CDR2 are SGHRS and YFSETQ. V was pared by 4 bases and J by 0 bases, with 10 bases between. There are 15 residues in the CDR3. The CDR3 sequence is CASSLGDSTNEKLFF. In DNA form, the CDR3 reads TGCGCCAGCAGCCTAGGGGATTCAACTAATGAAAAACTGTTTTTT.

This clonotype was detected many times. This could be a read error, since a much larger clone is one nucleotide away. The V and J genes are TRBV7-7 and TRBJ2-7; D call uncertain. CDR3 length: 13 residues. CDR1 and CDR2 from the germline V gene are SSHAT and FNYEAQ (reference sequence). Here the CDR3 DNA reads TGTGCTAGCAGCTTAACAGCTAACAATGAGCAGTACTTC. Amino acid sequence: CASSLTANNEQYF.

This chain joins TRBV20-1 and TRBJ2-6, with 12 bases lining up with TRBD1. The assigned J gene may be wrong: the sequence end matches TRBJ1-2 better. Germline V gene data show CDR1 as DFQATT and CDR2 as SNEGSKA (reference sequence). This CDR3 has 15 residues. As DNA, the CDR3 is TGCAGTGCTAGTAGGGACCCCGGGACAGGGGGCGGCTACACCTTC. Translating gives CSASRDPGTGGGYTF.

This clonotype was recorded at least ten times. The chain employs TRBV4-1 and TRBJ2-1, with TRBD1 matching over 7 bases. V was pared by 4 bases and J by 8 bases, with 5 bases of the junction left unmatched. Germline V lookup: CDR1 MGHRA, CDR2 YSYEKL. CDR3 length equals 13 residues. CDR3 coding DNA: TGCGCCAGCAGCCGGGCAGGGGGAGATGAGCAGTTCTTC. Protein: CASSRAGGDEQFF.